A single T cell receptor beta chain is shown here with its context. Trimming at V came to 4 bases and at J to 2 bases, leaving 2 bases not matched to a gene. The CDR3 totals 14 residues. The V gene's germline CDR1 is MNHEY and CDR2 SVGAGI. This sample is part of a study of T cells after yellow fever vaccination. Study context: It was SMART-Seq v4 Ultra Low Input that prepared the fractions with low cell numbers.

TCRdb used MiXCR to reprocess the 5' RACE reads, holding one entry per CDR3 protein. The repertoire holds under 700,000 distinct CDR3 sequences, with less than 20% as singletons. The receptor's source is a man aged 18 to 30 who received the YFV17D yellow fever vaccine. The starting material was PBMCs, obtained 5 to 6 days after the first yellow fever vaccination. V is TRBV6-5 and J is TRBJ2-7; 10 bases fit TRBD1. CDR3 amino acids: CASSWGQGTYEQYF. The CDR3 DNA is TGTGCCAGCAGTTGGGGACAGGGGACCTACGAGCAGTACTTC.